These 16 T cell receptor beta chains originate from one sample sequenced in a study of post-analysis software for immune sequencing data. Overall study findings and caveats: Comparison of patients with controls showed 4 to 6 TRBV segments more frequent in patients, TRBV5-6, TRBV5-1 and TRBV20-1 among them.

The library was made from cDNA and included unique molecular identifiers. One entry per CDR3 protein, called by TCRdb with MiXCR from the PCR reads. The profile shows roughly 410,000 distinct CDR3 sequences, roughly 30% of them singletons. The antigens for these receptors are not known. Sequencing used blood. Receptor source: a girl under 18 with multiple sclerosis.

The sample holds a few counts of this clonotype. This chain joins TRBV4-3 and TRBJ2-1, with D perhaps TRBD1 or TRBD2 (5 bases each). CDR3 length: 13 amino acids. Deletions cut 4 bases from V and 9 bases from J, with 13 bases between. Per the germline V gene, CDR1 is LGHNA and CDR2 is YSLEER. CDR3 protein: CASSPSGHGEQFF. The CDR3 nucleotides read TGCGCCAGCAGCCCCTCGGGGCACGGTGAGCAGTTCTTC.

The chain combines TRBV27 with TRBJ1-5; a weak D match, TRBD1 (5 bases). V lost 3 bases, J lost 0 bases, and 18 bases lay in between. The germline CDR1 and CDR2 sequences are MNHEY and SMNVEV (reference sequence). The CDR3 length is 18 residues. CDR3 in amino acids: CASSFDPPTEISNQPQHF. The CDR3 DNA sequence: TGTGCCAGCAGTTTTGATCCACCGACAGAGATTAGCAATCAGCCCCAGCATTTT.

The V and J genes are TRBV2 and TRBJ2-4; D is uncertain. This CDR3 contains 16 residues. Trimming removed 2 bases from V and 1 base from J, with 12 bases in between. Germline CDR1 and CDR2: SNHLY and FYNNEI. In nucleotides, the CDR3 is TGTGCCAGCAGTGAACAGAGTGGTATGGCCAAAAACATTCAGTACTTC. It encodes CASSEQSGMAKNIQYF.

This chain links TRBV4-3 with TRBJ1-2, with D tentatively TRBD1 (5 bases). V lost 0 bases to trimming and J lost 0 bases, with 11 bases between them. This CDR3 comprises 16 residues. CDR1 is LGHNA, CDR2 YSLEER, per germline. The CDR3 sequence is CASSQDGAVSNYGYTF. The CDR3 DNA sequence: TGCGCCAGCAGCCAAGATGGGGCAGTCTCTAACTATGGCTACACCTTC.

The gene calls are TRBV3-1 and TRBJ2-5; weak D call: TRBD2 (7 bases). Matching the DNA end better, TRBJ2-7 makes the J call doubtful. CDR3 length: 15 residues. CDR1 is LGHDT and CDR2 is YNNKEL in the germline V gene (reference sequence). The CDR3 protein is CASSQDGAGAHEQYF. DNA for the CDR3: TGTGCCAGCAGCCAAGACGGGGCGGGGGCTCACGAGCAGTACTTC.

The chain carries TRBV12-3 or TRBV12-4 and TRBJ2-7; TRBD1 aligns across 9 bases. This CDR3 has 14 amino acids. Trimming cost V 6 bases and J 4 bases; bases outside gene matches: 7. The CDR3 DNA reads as TGTGCCAGCAGCGAACCCGGGACAGGGTACGAGCAGTACTTC. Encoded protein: CASSEPGTGYEQYF.

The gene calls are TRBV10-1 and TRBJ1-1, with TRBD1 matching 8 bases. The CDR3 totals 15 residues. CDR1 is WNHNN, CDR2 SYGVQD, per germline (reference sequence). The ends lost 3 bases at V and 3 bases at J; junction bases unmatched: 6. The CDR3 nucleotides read TGCGCCAGCAGTGACCCCGGACAGGGACACACTGAAGCTTTCTTT. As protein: CASSDPGQGHTEAFF.

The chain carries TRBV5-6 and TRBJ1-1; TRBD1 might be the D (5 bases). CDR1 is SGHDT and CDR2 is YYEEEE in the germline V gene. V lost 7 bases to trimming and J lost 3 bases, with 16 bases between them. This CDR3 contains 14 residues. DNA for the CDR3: TGTGCCAGCTACCGGGACTCCGCGTACACTGAAGCTTTCTTT. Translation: CASYRDSAYTEAFF.

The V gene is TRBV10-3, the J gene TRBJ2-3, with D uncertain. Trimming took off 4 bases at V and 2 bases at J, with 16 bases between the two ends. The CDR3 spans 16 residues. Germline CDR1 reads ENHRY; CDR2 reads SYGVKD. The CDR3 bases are TGTGCCATCAGTGGGTCGAAGTCCCTTGACACAGATACGCAGTATTTT. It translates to CAISGSKSLDTDTQYF.

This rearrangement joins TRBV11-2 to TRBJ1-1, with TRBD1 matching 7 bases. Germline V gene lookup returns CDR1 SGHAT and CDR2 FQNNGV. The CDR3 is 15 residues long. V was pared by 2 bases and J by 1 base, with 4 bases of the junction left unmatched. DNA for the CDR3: TGTGCCAGCAGCTTATCGGGACAGAAGAACACTGAAGCTTTCTTT. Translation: CASSLSGQKNTEAFF.

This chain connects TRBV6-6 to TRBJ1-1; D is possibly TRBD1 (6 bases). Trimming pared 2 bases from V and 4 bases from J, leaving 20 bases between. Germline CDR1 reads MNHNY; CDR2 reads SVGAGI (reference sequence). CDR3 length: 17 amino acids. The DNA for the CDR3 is TGTGCCAGCAGTTACAAAACCAGGGGCAAGTGGAGCACTGAAGCTTTCTTT. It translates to CASSYKTRGKWSTEAFF.

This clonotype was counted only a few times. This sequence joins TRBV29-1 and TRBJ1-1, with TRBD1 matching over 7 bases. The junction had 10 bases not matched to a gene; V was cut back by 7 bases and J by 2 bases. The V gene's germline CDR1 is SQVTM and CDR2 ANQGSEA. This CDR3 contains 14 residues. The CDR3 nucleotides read TGCAGCGGTCACTCAGGGGGGCGAAACACTGAAGCTTTCTTT. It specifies CSGHSGGRNTEAFF.

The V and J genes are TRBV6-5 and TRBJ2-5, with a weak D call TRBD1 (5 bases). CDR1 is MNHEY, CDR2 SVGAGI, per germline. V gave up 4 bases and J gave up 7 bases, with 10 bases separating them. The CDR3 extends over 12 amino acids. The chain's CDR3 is CASSFGAGTQYF. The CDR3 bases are TGTGCCAGCAGTTTTGGGGCCGGGACCCAGTACTTC.

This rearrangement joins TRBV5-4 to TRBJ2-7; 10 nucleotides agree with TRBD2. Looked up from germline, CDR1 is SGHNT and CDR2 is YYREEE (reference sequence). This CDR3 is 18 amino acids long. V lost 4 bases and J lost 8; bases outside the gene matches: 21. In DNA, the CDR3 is TGTGCCAGCAGCCAAACCGGGGGGCTAGCGGGGGACCGTGTCAAGCAGTACTTC. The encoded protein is CASSQTGGLAGDRVKQYF.

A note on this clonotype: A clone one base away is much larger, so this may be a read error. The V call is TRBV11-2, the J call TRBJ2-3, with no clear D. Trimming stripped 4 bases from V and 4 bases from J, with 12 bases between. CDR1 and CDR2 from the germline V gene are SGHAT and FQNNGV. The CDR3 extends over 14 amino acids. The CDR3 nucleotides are TGTGCCAGCAGCTCCCTGGGTCCCGCAGATACGCAGTATTTT. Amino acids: CASSSLGPADTQYF.

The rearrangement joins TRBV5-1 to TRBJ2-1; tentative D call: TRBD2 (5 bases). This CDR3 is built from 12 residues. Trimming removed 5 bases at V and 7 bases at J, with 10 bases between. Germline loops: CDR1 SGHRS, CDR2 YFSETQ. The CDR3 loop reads CASSEGINEQFF. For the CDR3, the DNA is TGCGCCAGCAGTGAGGGAATTAATGAGCAGTTCTTC.